These T cell receptor beta chains were read from a single sample in a study of blood T cell repertoires in COVID-19. Assay used: immunoSEQ multiplex PCR; TCRdb lists only in-frame clones, some missing. The repertoire has about 170,000 clones, around 84% of them found once; the top ten carry 2.5%. The source material was peripheral blood. The receptors were gathered from an elderly woman with COVID-19, enrolled during active disease. CDR3s include the opening cysteine and the closing phenylalanine or tryptophan. A D gene is named only where the DNA matches it firmly. Size tells how often a clone was seen (once, few, many) or the class of an expanded clone, and some rows leave it out.

j_call,v_call,d_call,clone_size,cdr3_aa,cdr3_nt
TRBJ2-7,TRBV3-1/TRBV3-2,-,-,CASSQNTGTYEQYF,TGTGCCAGCAGCCAAAATACAGGGACCTACGAGCAGTACTTC
TRBJ1-5,TRBV7-2,TRBD1,-,CASSLGTGSQPQHF,TGTGCCAGCAGCTTAGGGACAGGGAGTCAGCCCCAGCATTTT
TRBJ1-4,TRBV2,-,-,CASSEGPLNEKLFF,TGTGCCAGCAGTGAAGGGCCTCTCAATGAAAAACTGTTTTTT
TRBJ1-4,TRBV28,TRBD1,-,CASSPPGGGQEKLFF,TGTGCCAGCAGTCCCCCGGGGGGGGGACAGGAAAAACTGTTTTTT
TRBJ2-4,TRBV13,TRBD2,-,CASSSGTSGGKNIQYF,TGTGCCAGCAGCTCGGGGACTAGCGGGGGAAAAAACATTCAGTACTTC
TRBJ1-1,TRBV3-1/TRBV3-2,-,few,CASTMDSGNTEAFF,TGTGCCAGCACCATGGACAGTGGAAACACTGAAGCTTTCTTT
TRBJ1-2,TRBV20-1,-,-,CSASRQGGPF,TGCAGTGCTAGTAGGCAGGGCGGTCCCTTC
TRBJ1-5,TRBV19,TRBD1,-,CASSPGQGRSQPQHF,TGTGCCAGTAGTCCAGGACAGGGTAGGAGTCAGCCCCAGCATTTT
TRBJ2-7,TRBV7-3,-,-,CASSWRGAYEQYF,TGTGCCAGCAGTTGGAGGGGAGCCTACGAGCAGTACTTC
TRBJ1-2,TRBV5-1,-,-,CASRLEGYGYTF,TGCGCCAGCAGGCTAGAAGGCTATGGCTACACCTTC
TRBJ2-7,TRBV13,-,-,CASSLAQSPGEQYF,TGTGCCAGCAGCTTAGCCCAATCCCCGGGCGAGCAGTACTTC
TRBJ1-4,TRBV10-3,TRBD1,-,CAISEQDIQGATNEKLFF,TGTGCCATCAGTGAGCAGGATATACAGGGGGCAACTAATGAAAAACTGTTTTTT
TRBJ1-4,TRBV28,TRBD1,-,CASSTFGTGGEKLFF,TGTGCCAGCAGCACCTTTGGGACAGGGGGGGAAAAACTGTTTTTT
TRBJ1-1,TRBV24-1,-,-,CATSDKDRNTEAFF,TGTGCCACCAGTGATAAGGACAGGAACACTGAAGCTTTCTTT
TRBJ1-6,TRBV5-6,TRBD1,-,CASRLDRAGSPLHF,TGTGCCAGCAGGCTGGACAGGGCGGGTTCACCCCTCCACTTT
TRBJ2-7,TRBV3-1/TRBV3-2,-,-,CASSQAGVYEQYF,TGTGCCAGCAGCCAAGCGGGAGTCTACGAGCAGTACTTC
TRBJ1-1,TRBV7-2,-,-,CASSLGFQGEAFF,TGTGCCAGCAGCTTAGGATTCCAGGGGGAAGCTTTCTTT
TRBJ1-1,TRBV5-5,-,once,CASSRDTEAFF,TGTGCCAGCAGTCGTGACACTGAAGCTTTCTTT
TRBJ2-3,TRBV12-3/TRBV12-4,TRBD2,-,CASSSTSSSQYF,TGTGCCAGCAGTTCGACTAGCTCATCGCAGTATTTT
TRBJ2-7,TRBV7-6,-,-,CASSNNYEQYF,TGTGCCAGCAGCAACAACTACGAGCAGTACTTC
TRBJ1-3,TRBV28,TRBD1,-,CASSRTGIDTIYF,TGTGCCAGCAGTCGGACAGGGATAGACACCATATATTTT
TRBJ2-7,TRBV5-6,-,-,CASNSGSGAYYEQYF,TGTGCCAGCAATTCTGGGAGCGGAGCTTACTACGAGCAGTACTTC
TRBJ1-2,TRBV4-2,-,once,CASSHRGAAGLAGYTF,TGTGCCAGCAGCCACCGTGGGGCAGCGGGGTTGGCCGGCTACACCTTC
TRBJ2-7,TRBV27,TRBD1,many,CASSLFQGDYEQYF,TGTGCCAGCAGTTTATTCCAGGGGGACTACGAGCAGTACTTC
TRBJ2-7,TRBV5-5,-,-,CASSLGTPGSEQYF,TGTGCCAGCAGCTTGGGTACGCCCGGGTCCGAGCAGTACTTC
TRBJ2-7,TRBV6-5,-,-,CASSKKAGNSYEQYF,TGTGCCAGCAGTAAAAAAGCGGGTAACTCCTACGAGCAGTACTTC
TRBJ1-5,TRBV7-8,TRBD1,-,CASSLRGTGDQPQHF,TGTGCCAGCAGCCTTAGGGGGACAGGGGATCAGCCCCAGCATTTT
TRBJ2-3,TRBV5-1,TRBD2,-,CASSPTLAGGTDTQYF,TGCGCCAGCAGCCCTACCCTAGCGGGAGGCACAGATACGCAGTATTTT
TRBJ1-2,TRBV24-1,TRBD1,-,CATSDLGPGGAYGYTF,TGTGCCACCAGTGATTTGGGGCCAGGGGGCGCCTATGGCTACACCTTC
TRBJ1-2,TRBV28,TRBD1,-,CASSRQTGTGDHGYTF,TGTGCCAGCAGCCGACAAACCGGGACAGGGGATCATGGCTACACCTTC
TRBJ2-1,TRBV27,-,-,CASSTGGVYNEQFF,TGTGCCAGCAGTACAGGGGGGGTCTACAATGAGCAGTTCTTC
TRBJ2-1,TRBV9,TRBD2,-,CASSDSGSAHNEQFF,TGTGCCAGCAGCGATAGCGGGAGCGCCCACAATGAGCAGTTCTTC
TRBJ1-1,TRBV29-1,TRBD1,few,CSVRGQVGGQAFF,TGCAGCGTCCGGGGACAGGTAGGAGGGCAAGCTTTCTTT